One TCR beta chain is described in this entry. This clonotype showed up many times. Its antigen specificity is not known. No quality values exist for individual bases; no much larger clone is one base distant. Ficoll-Paque density gradient centrifugation was used to isolate PBMCs. Sequencing used an Illumina NovaSeq 6000. TCRalpha and TCRbeta cDNA libraries were built by 5'RACE with constant-segment primers, adding sample barcodes and unique molecular identifiers. RNA was extracted from every sample with Trizol reagent. Libraries were amplified in two PCR steps, with a second sample barcode and Illumina TruSeq adapters added in the second step. Sequencing of the libraries was done on an Illumina NovaSeq, producing 2 x 150 bp paired-end reads. The study's own analysis went as follows. With migec v1.2.7, reads were demultiplexed and then collapsed into UMI-guided consensus sequences. Using mixcr v2.1.11, the UMI consensuses were aligned to TRA and TRB V and J templates and assembled into clonotypes. A clonotype was counted as expanded or contracted only if both edgeR and NoisET called the change significant, with noise models trained on biological replicates. For edgeR calls, the thresholds were a false discovery rate-adjusted p below 0.01 and a log2 fold-change of 1. As an exploratory analysis of dynamics, max-normalized trajectories of the 1000 most abundant clonotypes were examined by PCA with hierarchical clustering. Each responding clone was given a CD4 or CD8 phenotype based on the CD4+ and CD8+ repertoires, which had been sequenced separately. TCRdb reran the public reads through fastp at Q25 and MiXCR, keeping productive beta chains. Rows are combined by CDR3 protein, so each entry shows the most common genes and DNA. It is TCRdb's table, rather than the study itself, that gives the V and J calls and clone size. A total of 350,000 to 450,000 distinct CDR3 sequences appear in this sample, about 19% of them only once. The ten top clones hold 7.5% to 9.5% of the sample.

The data are from a study of T-cell memory formation after mild COVID-19 (dated by TCRdb to the early 2020s). Broadly, across the study: TCR sequence clusters from the two donors were largely donor specific. In two donors, T-cell clones that expanded and contracted after mild COVID-19 were tracked by sequencing TCRalpha and TCRbeta repertoires over time. The cohort comprised two young, previously healthy adult volunteers, one female and one male.

The germline V gene sets CDR1 to SGHVS and CDR2 to FQNEAQ. From the cysteine up to the phenylalanine, the CDR3 has a length of 15 residues. This entry keeps only the CDR3 DNA: 45 bases, framed from base 1. Germline trimming amounts to 2 bases on V and 12 bases on J, with 13 as the count of junction bases outside the gene matches. The paper as a whole reports these results and caveats: Only a couple of mild cases were covered by the study, and larger cohorts that include severe cases with pre-infection samples were considered necessary. Some responding clones were detected in pre-infection memory, suggesting pre-existing cross-reactive memory T cells joined the SARS-CoV-2 response. SARS-CoV-2 specificity was not confirmed for the second-wave clones peaking on day 37. Balanced CD4/CD8 phenotypes were observed for clones contracting from day 15 to 85, whereas a bias towards CD4+ was observed for a second wave of clones expanding from day 15 to 37. Contracting CD4+ clones were located mainly in the CM and EM memory subsets, whereas CD8+ clones were found to be enriched in EMRA.

The clonotype comes from an adult woman who had mild COVID-19 (a few samples of this study predate the infection). The sample titles of this study are shuffled in the database, so cell type and time point are left out; the donor was told from shared clones. The V and J segments used are TRBV7-8 and TRBJ2-1; 7 nucleotides in the junction match TRBD1. Sequences were obtained from PBMCs or a T cell subset sorted from them (not recorded which). The bases read TGTGCCAGCAGCTTAAACCGGGACAGTGGATATGGGCAGTTCTTC. Its protein is CASSLNRDSGYGQFF.